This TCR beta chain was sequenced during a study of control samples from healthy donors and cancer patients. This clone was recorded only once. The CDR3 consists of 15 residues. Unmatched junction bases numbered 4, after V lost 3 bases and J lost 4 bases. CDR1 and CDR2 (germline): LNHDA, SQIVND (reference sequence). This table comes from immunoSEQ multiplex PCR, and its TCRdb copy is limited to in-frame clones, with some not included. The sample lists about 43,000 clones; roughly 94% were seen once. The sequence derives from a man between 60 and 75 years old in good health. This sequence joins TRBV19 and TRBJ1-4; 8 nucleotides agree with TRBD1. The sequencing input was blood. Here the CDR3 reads CASSISTGDNEKLFF. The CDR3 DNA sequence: TGTGCCAGTAGTATTTCGACAGGGGATAATGAAAAACTGTTTTTT.